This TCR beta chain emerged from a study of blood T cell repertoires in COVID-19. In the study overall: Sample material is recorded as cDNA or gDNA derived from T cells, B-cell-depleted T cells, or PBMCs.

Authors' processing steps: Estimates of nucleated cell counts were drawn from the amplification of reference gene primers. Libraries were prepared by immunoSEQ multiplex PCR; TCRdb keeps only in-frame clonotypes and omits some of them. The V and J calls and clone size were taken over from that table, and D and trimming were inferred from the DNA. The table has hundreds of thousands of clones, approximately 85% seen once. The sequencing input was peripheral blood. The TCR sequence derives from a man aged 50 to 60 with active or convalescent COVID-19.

The CDR3 DNA reads as TGCGCCAGCAGCCAAAACCCATCCGGGACTAGGGGAGAGACCCAGTACTTC. Translating it yields CASSQNPSGTRGETQYF. The V gene is TRBV4-3, the J gene TRBJ2-5, with 8 bases identical to TRBD2. Germline CDR1 and CDR2: LGHNA and YSLEER. Trimming cost V 2 bases and J 4 bases; bases outside gene matches: 12. The CDR3 extends over 17 amino acids.